These 18 T cell receptor beta chains were sequenced from one sample in a study of blood T cell repertoires in COVID-19. Profiling relied on immunoSEQ multiplex PCR, and the TCRdb table lists in-frame clones only, not all of them. Of about 14,000 clones in the sample, approximately 87% were seen once. Sequenced: peripheral blood. The receptors come from a human donor in a cohort sampled during active COVID-19.

The chain is built from TRBV5-1 and TRBJ1-1, with a possible D match to TRBD1 (6 bases). Trimming removed 3 bases at V and 1 base at J, with 13 bases between. The CDR3 is 15 amino acids. From germline, CDR1 is SGHRS and CDR2 YFSETQ. As DNA, the CDR3 is TGCGCCAGCAGCTGGGAAAGAGGGGGGAACACTGAAGCTTTCTTT. Translating gives CASSWERGGNTEAFF.

V and J are TRBV6-5 and TRBJ1-4; D not resolved. The CDR3 sequence is 14 residues long. Per the germline V gene, CDR1 is MNHEY and CDR2 is SVGAGI. Trimming shortened V by 6 bases and J by 4 bases, and 12 bases separated the two germline ends. The CDR3 DNA is TGTGCCAGCAGCCTCCGACGGGATAATGAAAAACTGTTTTTT. As protein: CASSLRRDNEKLFF.

This chain joins TRBV7-2 and TRBJ2-5; 10 bases agree with TRBD2. This CDR3 has 15 residues. After removal of 4 bases from V and 4 bases from J, the junction contained 6 bases not matched to a gene. CDR1 is SGHTA and CDR2 is FQGNSA in the germline V gene. In DNA form, the CDR3 reads TGTGCCAGCAGCTCCCAGACTAGCGGGCGAGAGACCCAGTACTTC. Translated: CASSSQTSGRETQYF.

The J gene is TRBJ1-1, the V gene TRBV24-1; 9 nucleotides agree with TRBD1. Germline loops: CDR1 KGHDR, CDR2 SFDVKD. V gave up 2 bases and J gave up 5 bases; unmatched junction bases: 5. The CDR3 is 15 amino acids. The CDR3 loop is CATSDSQGARTEAFF. The CDR3 nucleotides are TGTGCCACCAGTGATTCACAGGGGGCGCGTACTGAAGCTTTCTTT.

J is TRBJ2-1 and V is TRBV19; 7 positions match TRBD1. Germline values: CDR1 LNHDA, CDR2 SQIVND (reference sequence). J lost 8 bases, V lost 1 base, and 8 bases had no gene match. The CDR3 is made up of 15 amino acids. The DNA of the CDR3 is TGTGCCAGTAGTATAGGGGCAGGGGACAGCGATGAGCAGTTCTTC. Protein product: CASSIGAGDSDEQFF.

The chain links TRBV28 to TRBJ2-1; TRBD2 matches 12 bases. The CDR3 sequence is 14 residues long. Germline assignment: CDR1 MDHEN and CDR2 SYDVKM. V shed 8 bases, J shed 7 bases, and the junction held 6 bases outside the gene matches. CDR3 residues: CASSRLAGVNEQFF. The CDR3 DNA sequence: TGTGCCAGCTCGCGACTAGCGGGAGTTAATGAGCAGTTCTTC.

This sequence joins TRBV2 and TRBJ2-1; D gene unclear. The CDR3 sequence is 10 residues long. Germline assignment: CDR1 SNHLY and CDR2 FYNNEI. CDR3 coding DNA: TGTGGTTGTAGGAGCAATGAGCAGTTCTTC. It yields the protein CGCRSNEQFF.

V and J are TRBV4-3 and TRBJ2-1; 10 nucleotides agree with TRBD2. This CDR3 comprises 15 residues. Germline assignment: CDR1 LGHNA and CDR2 YSLEER. Trimming at V came to 1 base and at J to 10 bases, leaving 7 bases not matched to a gene. The CDR3 nucleotides read TGCGCCAGCAGCCAAGGTTCCCTAGCGGGAGAAGAGCAGTTCTTC. This sequence encodes CASSQGSLAGEEQFF.

V gene TRBV14 combines with J gene TRBJ2-1; 12 bases fit TRBD2. Germline V gives CDR1 SGHDN, CDR2 FVKESK. V shed 0 bases, J shed 9 bases, and the junction held 15 bases outside the gene matches. This CDR3 region has 19 residues. The CDR3 loop reads CASSQEGLAGRHAFSEQFF. CDR3 nucleotides: TGTGCCAGCAGCCAAGAAGGACTAGCGGGGCGACACGCATTTAGTGAGCAGTTCTTC.

This clone has just a few counts. The chain joins TRBV4-1 to TRBJ1-1, with TRBD1 matching 8 bases. The CDR3 contains 17 residues. Unmatched junction bases numbered 12, after V lost 2 bases and J lost 4 bases. The germline V gene encodes CDR1 MGHRA and CDR2 YSYEKL. The CDR3 region has the DNA TGCGCCAGCAGCCAATCCGGACAGGGAGTAACGGGCACTGAAGCTTTCTTT. It is translated as CASSQSGQGVTGTEAFF.

The genes are TRBV13 and TRBJ2-5; tentative D call: TRBD2 (6 bases). The length of the CDR3 is 16 residues. The germline V and J ends were trimmed by 3 bases and 1 base, with 15 bases remaining between them. Germline V gene sequence: CDR1 PRHDT, CDR2 FYEKMQ (reference sequence). The CDR3 protein is CASSLASGGIQETQYF. The CDR3 DNA reads as TGTGCCAGCAGCTTGGCGTCTGGCGGGATCCAAGAGACCCAGTACTTC.

The CDR3 loop is CASRGRTEAFF. CDR3 in DNA: TGTGCCAGCAGAGGGAGAACTGAAGCTTTCTTT. The chain uses TRBV28 and TRBJ1-1; no clear D gene. This CDR3 is 11 amino acids long. Germline V gene lookup returns CDR1 MDHEN and CDR2 SYDVKM. V lost 6 bases to trimming and J lost 5 bases, with 7 bases between them.

The chain uses TRBV10-3 and TRBJ1-2; 7 nucleotides align to TRBD1. Germline lookup yields CDR1 ENHRY and CDR2 SYGVKD. The CDR3 has 13 residues. Losses at the gene ends were 5 bases for V and 4 bases for J; bases not matched to a gene: 4. The CDR3: CAISYRDSYGYTF. The CDR3 region has the DNA TGTGCCATCAGTTACCGGGACAGCTATGGCTACACCTTC.

The chain recombines TRBV7-9 with TRBJ1-6; D is possibly TRBD1 (5 bases). CDR3 size: 17 residues. Germline V gene data show CDR1 as SEHNR and CDR2 as FQNEAQ (reference sequence). V was shortened by 2 bases and J by 5 bases, with 16 bases between the two germline ends. The CDR3 region is CASSLRGGAEDNSPLHF. The CDR3 nucleotides are TGTGCCAGCAGCTTACGGGGCGGGGCCGAAGATAATTCACCCCTCCACTTT.

J is TRBJ2-3 and V is TRBV2, with 7 nucleotides matching TRBD1. The V gene end was trimmed by 6 bases and the J gene end by 4 bases; junction bases not matched to a gene: 10. CDR3 length: 15 residues. Per germline, CDR1 SNHLY and CDR2 FYNNEI. The chain's CDR3 is CASSGTDSSADTQYF. CDR3 in DNA: TGTGCCAGCAGCGGGACAGATTCCTCCGCAGATACGCAGTATTTT.

The chain recombines TRBV27 with TRBJ1-1, with D maybe TRBD1 (5 bases). Trimming left V 3 bases short and J 3 bases short, with 11 bases between. The V gene's germline CDR1 is MNHEY and CDR2 SMNVEV (reference sequence). The CDR3 runs 14 residues. CDR3: CASSLTVPYTEAFF. In DNA, the CDR3 is TGTGCCAGCAGTTTGACAGTTCCTTACACTGAAGCTTTCTTT.

V and J are TRBV6-2 or TRBV6-3 and TRBJ1-5; a weak D match, TRBD1 (6 bases). CDR1 MNHEY and CDR2 SVGEGT come from the germline V gene. Trimming removed 2 bases from V and 1 base from J, with 12 bases in between. The CDR3 length is 16 residues. The CDR3 loop is CASSYDGTGSNQPQHF. CDR3 coding DNA: TGTGCCAGCAGTTACGACGGAACAGGGAGCAATCAGCCCCAGCATTTT.

This clone was seen a handful of times. The chain carries TRBV5-1 and TRBJ2-7; TRBD2 matches at 7 bases. Germline V lookup: CDR1 SGHRS, CDR2 YFSETQ. V was pared by 1 base and J by 3 bases, with 7 bases of the junction left unmatched. CDR3 length: 15 amino acids. CDR3 in DNA: TGCGCCAGCAGCTTGAGGGCGGGAGCCAACTACGAGCAGTACTTC. This translates into CASSLRAGANYEQYF.